One sample yielded the 3 T cell receptor beta chains listed below, sequenced in a study of control samples from healthy donors and cancer patients. Measured with immunoSEQ multiplex PCR; TCRdb has only the in-frame clones, and not every one. The table records 65,000 to 90,000 clones, about 94% of them present only once. The sample comprised blood. The receptors come from a woman aged 25 to 45 in good health.

This clone was counted between two and nine times. The chain couples TRBV5-5 to TRBJ2-5, with D uncertain. The CDR3 has 14 residues. CDR1 is SGHKS, CDR2 YYEKEE, per germline (reference sequence). V was clipped by 4 bases and J by 4 bases, with 14 bases between them. CDR3 bases: TGTGCCAGCAGCACAAGCTCGACGACAGAGACCCAGTACTTC. Translating gives CASSTSSTTETQYF.

V gene TRBV6-2 or TRBV6-3 combines with J gene TRBJ1-1; the D is unclear. The germline gives CDR1 MNHEY, CDR2 SVGEGT. This CDR3 has 12 residues. V was trimmed by 3 bases and J by 5 bases, leaving 7 bases between them. The CDR3 region has the DNA TGTGCCAGCAGTTATCTAGGGACTGAAGCTTTCTTT. It encodes CASSYLGTEAFF.

The chain uses TRBV14 and TRBJ1-5, with 7 bases identical to TRBD1. The junction had 3 bases not matched to a gene; V was cut back by 3 bases and J by 1 base. The length of the CDR3 is 15 residues. The germline V gene has CDR1 SGHDN and CDR2 FVKESK. CDR3 protein: CASSHQGGSNQPQHF. The DNA for the CDR3 is TGTGCCAGCAGCCATCAGGGGGGGAGCAATCAGCCCCAGCATTTT.